A single sample is the source of the 3 T cell receptor beta chains below, sequenced in a study of CD8 T cells in Susac syndrome. RNA, at about 0.45 to 1 ug, was reverse transcribed with random hexamers. MiXCR, run by TCRdb on the immunoSEQ multiplex PCR reads, gives a single entry per CDR3 protein. The sample shows approximately 130,000 distinct CDR3 sequences, about 90% of them seen only once. The sequenced material came from CD8+ T cells from PBMCs. The receptors shown here come from a human donor with multiple sclerosis.

This chain links TRBV12-3 or TRBV12-4 with TRBJ2-3; the match to TRBD2 covers 7 bases. The CDR3 runs 15 residues. V dropped 6 bases and J dropped 4; count of bases not matched to a gene: 10. CDR3 nucleotides: TGTGCCAGCAGCCCCGAAGCGGGACCGGCAGATACGCAGTATTTT. Its protein product is CASSPEAGPADTQYF.

The gene calls are TRBV6-5 and TRBJ2-3; D perhaps matches TRBD2 (7 bases). The V and J ends lost 5 bases and 2 bases respectively, with 20 bases between them. Looked up from germline, CDR1 is MNHEY and CDR2 is SVGAGI. The CDR3 has 17 residues. For the CDR3, the DNA is TGTGCCAGCAGTCACGTAGGGGGGGTTACCCACACAGATACGCAGTATTTT. Amino acids: CASSHVGGVTHTDTQYF.

The rearrangement joins TRBV20-1 to TRBJ2-7, with D perhaps TRBD1 (5 bases). CDR3 length: 13 residues. CDR1 and CDR2 (germline): DFQATT, SNEGSKA (reference sequence). Trimming took off 3 bases at V and 9 bases at J, with 18 bases between the two ends. CDR3 DNA: TGCAGTGCTAGTGACGTGACAGCGACGAGGCAGTACTTC. Protein: CSASDVTATRQYF.